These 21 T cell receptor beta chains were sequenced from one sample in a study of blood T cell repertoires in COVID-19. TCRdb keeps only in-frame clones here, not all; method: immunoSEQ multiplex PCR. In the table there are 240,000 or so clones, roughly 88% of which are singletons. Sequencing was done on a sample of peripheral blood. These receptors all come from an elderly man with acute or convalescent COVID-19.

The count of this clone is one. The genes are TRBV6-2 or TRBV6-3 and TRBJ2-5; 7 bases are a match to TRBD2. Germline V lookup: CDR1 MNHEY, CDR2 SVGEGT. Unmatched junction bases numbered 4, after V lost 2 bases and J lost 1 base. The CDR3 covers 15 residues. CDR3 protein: CASSYQRGTQETQYF. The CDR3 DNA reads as TGTGCCAGCAGTTACCAGCGGGGAACCCAAGAGACCCAGTACTTC.

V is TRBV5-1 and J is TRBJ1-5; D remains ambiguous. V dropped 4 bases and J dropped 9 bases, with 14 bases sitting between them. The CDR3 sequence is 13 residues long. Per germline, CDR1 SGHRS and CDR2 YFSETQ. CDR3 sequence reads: CASSPDGEGPQHF. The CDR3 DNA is TGCGCCAGCAGCCCGGACGGGGAAGGGCCCCAGCATTTT.

As DNA, the CDR3 is TGTGCCAGCAGCCGACTAGCGGGAGCAGTAGGGGAGACCCAGTACTTC. This gives the protein CASSRLAGAVGETQYF. The V gene is TRBV28, the J gene TRBJ2-5, with 12 bases fitting TRBD2. CDR3 length: 16 amino acids. CDR1 and CDR2 (germline): MDHEN, SYDVKM. V gave up 6 bases and J gave up 5 bases; unmatched junction bases: 10. Drawing the rest from reference TRBV28 and TRBJ2-5, the complete variable domain is DVKVTQSSRYLVKRTGEKVFLECVQDMDHENMFWYRQDPGLGLRLIYFSYDVKMKEKGDIPEGYSVSREKKERFSLILESASTNQTSMYLCASSRLAGAVGETQYFGPGTRLLVL.

In nucleotides, the CDR3 is TGTGCCATCAGAGGGACAGAAAATGGCTACACCTTC. Protein sequence: CAIRGTENGYTF. The genes are TRBV10-3 and TRBJ1-2; the match to TRBD1 covers 7 bases. With 6 bases clipped from V and 6 bases from J, the junction kept 4 bases outside the gene matches. CDR1 ENHRY and CDR2 SYGVKD come from the germline V gene. The CDR3 has 12 amino acids.

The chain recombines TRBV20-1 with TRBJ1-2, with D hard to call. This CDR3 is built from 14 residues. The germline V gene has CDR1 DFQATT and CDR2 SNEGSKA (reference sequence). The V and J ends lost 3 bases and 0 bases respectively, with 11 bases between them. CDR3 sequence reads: CSASDTASNYGYTF. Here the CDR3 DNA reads TGCAGTGCTAGTGATACAGCTTCTAACTATGGCTACACCTTC.

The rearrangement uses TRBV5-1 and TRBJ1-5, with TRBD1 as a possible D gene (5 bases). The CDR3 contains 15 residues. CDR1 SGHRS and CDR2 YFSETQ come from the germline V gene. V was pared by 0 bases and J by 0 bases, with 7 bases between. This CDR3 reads CASSLAGGSNQPQHF. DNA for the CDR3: TGCGCCAGCAGCTTGGCCGGGGGTAGCAATCAGCCCCAGCATTTT.

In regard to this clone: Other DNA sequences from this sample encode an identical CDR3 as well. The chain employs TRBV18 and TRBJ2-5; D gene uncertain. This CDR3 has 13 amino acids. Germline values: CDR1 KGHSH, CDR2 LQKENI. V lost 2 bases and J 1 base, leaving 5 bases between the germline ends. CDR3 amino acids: CASSPSPQETQYF. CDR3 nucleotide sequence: TGTGCCAGCTCACCAAGCCCCCAAGAGACCCAGTACTTC.

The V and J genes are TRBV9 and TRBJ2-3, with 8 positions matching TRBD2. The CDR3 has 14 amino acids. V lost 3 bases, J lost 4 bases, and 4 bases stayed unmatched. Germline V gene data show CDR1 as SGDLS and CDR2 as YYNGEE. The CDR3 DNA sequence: TGTGCCAGCAGCGCGGGAGGGGGGCCAGATACGCAGTATTTT. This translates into CASSAGGGPDTQYF.

The CDR3 DNA reads as TGTGCCAGCAGCGGCGGGAGGGAACCATGGGACACCATATATTTT. Residues: CASSGGREPWDTIYF. The V call is TRBV5-4, the J call TRBJ1-3; D ambiguous. The germline V gene encodes CDR1 SGHNT and CDR2 YYREEE (reference sequence). The V end was cut by 4 bases, the J end by 8 bases, with 19 bases between. This CDR3 is built from 15 residues.

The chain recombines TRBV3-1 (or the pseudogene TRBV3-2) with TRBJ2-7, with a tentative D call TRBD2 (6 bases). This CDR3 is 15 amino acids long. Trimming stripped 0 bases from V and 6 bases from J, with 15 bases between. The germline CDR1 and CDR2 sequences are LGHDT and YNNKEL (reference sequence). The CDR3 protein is CASSQDEGGPFEQYF. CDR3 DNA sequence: TGTGCCAGCAGCCAAGACGAGGGAGGCCCTTTCGAGCAGTACTTC.

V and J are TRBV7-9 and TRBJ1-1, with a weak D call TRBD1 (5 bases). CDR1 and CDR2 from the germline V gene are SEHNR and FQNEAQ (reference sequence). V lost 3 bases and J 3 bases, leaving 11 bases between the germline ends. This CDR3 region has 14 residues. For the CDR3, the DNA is TGTGCCAGCAGCTTCTCGGGGGTCTACACTGAAGCTTTCTTT. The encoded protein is CASSFSGVYTEAFF.

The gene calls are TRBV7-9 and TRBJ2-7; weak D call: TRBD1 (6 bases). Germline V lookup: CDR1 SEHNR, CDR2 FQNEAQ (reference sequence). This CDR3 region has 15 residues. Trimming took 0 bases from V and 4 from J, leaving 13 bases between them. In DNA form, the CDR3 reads TGTGCCAGCAGCTTAGCCGTGGGGGCCCGTTACGAGCAGTACTTC. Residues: CASSLAVGARYEQYF. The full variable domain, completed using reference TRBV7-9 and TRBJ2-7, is DTGVSQNPRHKITKRGQNVTFRCDPISEHNRLYWYRQTLGQGPEFLTYFQNEAQLEKSRLLSDRFSAERPKGSFSTLEIQRTEQGDSAMYLCASSLAVGARYEQYFGPGTRLTVT.

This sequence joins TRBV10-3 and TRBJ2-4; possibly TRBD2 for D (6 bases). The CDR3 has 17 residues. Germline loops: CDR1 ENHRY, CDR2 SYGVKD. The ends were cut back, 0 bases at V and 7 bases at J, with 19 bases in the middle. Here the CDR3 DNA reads TGTGCCATCAGTGAGTCTTCGGGGCAGGGCCGGGGGAACATTCAGTACTTC. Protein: CAISESSGQGRGNIQYF.

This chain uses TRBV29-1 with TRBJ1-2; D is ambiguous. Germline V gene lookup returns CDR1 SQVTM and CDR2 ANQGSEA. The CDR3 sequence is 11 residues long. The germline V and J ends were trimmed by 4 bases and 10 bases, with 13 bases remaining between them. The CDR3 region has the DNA TGCAGCGTTGGACACTCCTCGGCCTACACCTTC. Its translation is CSVGHSSAYTF.

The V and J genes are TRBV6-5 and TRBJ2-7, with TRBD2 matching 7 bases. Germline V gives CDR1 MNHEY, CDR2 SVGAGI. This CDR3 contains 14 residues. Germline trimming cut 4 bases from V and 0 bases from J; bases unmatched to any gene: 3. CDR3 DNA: TGTGCCAGCAGTTCCCGGGGGGACTCCTACGAGCAGTACTTC. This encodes CASSSRGDSYEQYF.

This CDR3 is CASSLLGLNQFF. CDR3 DNA: TGTGCCAGCAGCTTACTGGGGCTGAATCAGTTCTTC. J is TRBJ2-1 and V is TRBV7-9; possibly TRBD1 for D (5 bases). The germline CDR1 and CDR2 sequences are SEHNR and FQNEAQ (reference sequence). This CDR3 is 12 amino acids long. V lost 2 bases, J lost 13 bases, and 12 bases lay in between.

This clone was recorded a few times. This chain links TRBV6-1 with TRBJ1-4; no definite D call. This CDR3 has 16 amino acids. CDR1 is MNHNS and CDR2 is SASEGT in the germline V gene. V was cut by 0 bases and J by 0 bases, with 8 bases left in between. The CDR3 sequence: CASSEALTATNEKLFF. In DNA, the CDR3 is TGTGCCAGCAGTGAAGCGCTTACAGCAACTAATGAAAAACTGTTTTTT.

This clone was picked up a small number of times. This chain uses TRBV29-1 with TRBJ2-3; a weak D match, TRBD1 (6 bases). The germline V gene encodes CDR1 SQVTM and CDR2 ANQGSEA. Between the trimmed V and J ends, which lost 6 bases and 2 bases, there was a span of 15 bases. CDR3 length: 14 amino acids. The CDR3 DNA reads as TGCAGCGTACGAGGGACATTGAACACAGATACGCAGTATTTT. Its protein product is CSVRGTLNTDTQYF.

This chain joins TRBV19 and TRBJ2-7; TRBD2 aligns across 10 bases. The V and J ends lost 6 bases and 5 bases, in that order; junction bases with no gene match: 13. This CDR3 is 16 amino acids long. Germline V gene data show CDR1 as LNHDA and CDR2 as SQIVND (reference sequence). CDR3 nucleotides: TGTGCCAGTAGCTCACTAGCGGGAAGAGGGAACGACGAGCAGTACTTC. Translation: CASSSLAGRGNDEQYF.

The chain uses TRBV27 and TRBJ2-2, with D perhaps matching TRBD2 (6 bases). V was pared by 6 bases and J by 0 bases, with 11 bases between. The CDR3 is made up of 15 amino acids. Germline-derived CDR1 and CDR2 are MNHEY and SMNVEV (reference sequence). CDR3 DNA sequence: TGTGCCAGCAGGGCGGGGTCGACGAACACCGGGGAGCTGTTTTTT. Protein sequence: CASRAGSTNTGELFF.

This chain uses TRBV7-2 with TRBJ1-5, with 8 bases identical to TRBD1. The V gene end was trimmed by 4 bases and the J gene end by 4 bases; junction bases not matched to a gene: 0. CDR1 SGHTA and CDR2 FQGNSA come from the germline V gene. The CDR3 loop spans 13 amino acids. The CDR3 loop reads CASSWDRNQPQHF. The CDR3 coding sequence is TGTGCCAGCAGCTGGGACAGGAATCAGCCCCAGCATTTT.